These 21 T cell receptor beta chains were all obtained from the same sample, sequenced in a study of T cell responses to AZD1222 COVID-19 vaccine (dated by TCRdb to the early 2020s). Interpreted using the paper, the time point label stands for: baseline before first vaccination. Receptors were amplified or captured by the immunoSEQ multiplex PCR assay. What TCRdb holds here is the immuneACCESS table cut down to in-frame rearrangements. Part of the clones is not present; checked against another copy, under half of the missing clones reflect an unresolved V gene, and the others are unexplained. This sample gives fewer than 120,000 clones in total; about 88% of them show up just once. The top ten constitute about 1.6% of the sample. The sequencing used peripheral blood, collected on day 0 of AZD1222 vaccination. These receptors were collected from an adult in good health.

The V call is TRBV11-2, the J call TRBJ1-6, with TRBD1 matching 7 bases. The V gene's germline CDR1 is SGHAT and CDR2 FQNNGV. V lost 5 bases and J lost 6; bases outside the gene matches: 4. CDR3 length: 14 residues. Here the CDR3 reads CASSLRQGNSPLHF. The CDR3 coding sequence is TGTGCCAGCAGCCTTCGACAGGGTAATTCACCCCTCCACTTT.

The chain employs TRBV6-5 and TRBJ1-6; the D is unclear. The CDR3 runs 15 residues. The germline V gene has CDR1 MNHEY and CDR2 SVGAGI. V shed 7 bases and J shed 5 bases, with 15 bases lying between them. The CDR3 DNA follows: TGTGCCAGCACCCCGCGGTCGAGGAATAATTCACCCCTCCACTTT. It encodes CASTPRSRNNSPLHF.

The CDR3 nucleotides read TGCAGCGTTGGGTCAGGGTCAGGCTATGGCTACACCTTC. Protein sequence: CSVGSGSGYGYTF. The chain employs TRBV29-1 and TRBJ1-2; possible D gene TRBD1, 5 bases. V shed 4 bases and J shed 4 bases, with 13 bases lying between them. This CDR3 spans 13 amino acids. Germline assignment: CDR1 SQVTM and CDR2 ANQGSEA.

V gene TRBV7-8 combines with J gene TRBJ1-5, with TRBD1 identical over 9 bases. V was clipped by 5 bases and J by 4 bases; unmatched bases: 9. The germline V gene has CDR1 SGHVS and CDR2 FQNEAQ. This CDR3 is 16 amino acids long. In DNA, the CDR3 is TGTGCCAGCAGCCCCATACAGGGGGCAACAAATCAGCCCCAGCATTTT. Encoded protein: CASSPIQGATNQPQHF.

The chain is built from TRBV7-6 and TRBJ2-7; TRBD1 aligns across 9 bases. This CDR3 has 14 residues. Germline loops: CDR1 SGHVS, CDR2 FNYEAQ. Trimming took 6 bases from V and 6 from J; bases not matched to a gene: 9. CDR3 sequence: CASSRGDRVSEQYF. CDR3 coding DNA: TGTGCCAGCAGTCGAGGGGACAGGGTGTCCGAGCAGTACTTC.

The chain has TRBV6-5 and TRBJ2-7; D might be TRBD1 (5 bases). CDR3 length equals 13 residues. From germline, CDR1 is MNHEY and CDR2 SVGAGI. V gave up 0 bases and J gave up 3 bases, with 6 bases separating them. CDR3 DNA: TGTGCCAGCAGTTACTCCCAGGGCTACGAGCAGTACTTC. Translated, it gives CASSYSQGYEQYF.

The genes are TRBV25-1 and TRBJ2-7; possibly TRBD1 for D (6 bases). Germline loops: CDR1 MGHDK, CDR2 SYGVNS. The CDR3 consists of 12 residues. CDR3 bases: TGTTCGAGTGGTGGGGGCTACTACGAGCAGTACTTC. Its protein product is CSSGGGYYEQYF.

The chain is built from TRBV19 and TRBJ2-5, with TRBD1 matching 8 bases. Germline V gene sequence: CDR1 LNHDA, CDR2 SQIVND (reference sequence). CDR3 length: 13 amino acids. V trimming: 6 bases; J trimming: 5 bases; junction bases outside the gene matches: 5. CDR3 DNA: TGTGCCAGTAGCCAGGACAGGGCCGAGACCCAGTACTTC. Protein product: CASSQDRAETQYF.

The gene calls are TRBV9 and TRBJ1-2; D is possibly TRBD1 (5 bases). This CDR3 region has 15 residues. The germline CDR1 and CDR2 sequences are SGDLS and YYNGEE. V was trimmed by 0 bases and J by 4 bases, leaving 13 bases between them. The CDR3 loop is CASSVATPDTYGYTF. CDR3 coding DNA: TGTGCCAGCAGCGTAGCTACCCCGGACACCTATGGCTACACCTTC.

The genes are TRBV10-1 and TRBJ1-1, with a possible D match to TRBD1 (5 bases). This CDR3 region has 13 residues. The ends were cut back, 4 bases at V and 4 bases at J, with 10 bases in the middle. The germline V gene encodes CDR1 WNHNN and CDR2 SYGVQD (reference sequence). The CDR3 nucleotides read TGCGCCAGCAGTGTATCCGGGACCACTGAAGCTTTCTTT. Amino acids: CASSVSGTTEAFF.

The CDR3 protein is CASSATGRSYNSPLHF. The CDR3 coding sequence is TGTGCCAGCAGCGCTACCGGACGCTCCTATAATTCACCCCTCCACTTT. This chain connects TRBV5-8 to TRBJ1-6; D is undetermined. Germline V gives CDR1 SGHTS, CDR2 YDEGEE. This CDR3 has 16 amino acids. Trimming pared 4 bases from V and 0 bases from J, leaving 11 bases between. The full variable domain, completed using reference TRBV5-8 and TRBJ1-6, is EAGVTQSPTHLIKTRGQQATLRCSPISGHTSVYWYQQALGLGLQFLLWYDEGEERNRGNFPPRFSGRQFPNYSSELNVNALELEDSALYLCASSATGRSYNSPLHFGNGTRLTVT.

The V call is TRBV11-2, the J call TRBJ2-7, with TRBD1 matching 7 bases. The junction had 3 bases not matched to a gene; V was cut back by 1 base and J by 0 bases. The V gene's germline CDR1 is SGHAT and CDR2 FQNNGV. This CDR3 spans 15 amino acids. CDR3 nucleotide sequence: TGTGCCAGCAGCTTAGGACAGGGAAGCTCCTACGAGCAGTACTTC. Residues: CASSLGQGSSYEQYF.

A single count supports this clone. This rearrangement joins TRBV25-1 to TRBJ1-2; 8 bases line up with TRBD1. In germline, CDR1 is MGHDK, CDR2 SYGVNS. CDR3 length: 13 amino acids. V shed 2 bases, J shed 4 bases, and the junction held 0 bases outside the gene matches. CDR3 nucleotide sequence: TGTGCCAGCAGTGAACAGGGGGCCTATGGCTACACCTTC. Its protein is CASSEQGAYGYTF.

V gene TRBV18 combines with J gene TRBJ2-3; 12 bases are shared with TRBD2. Germline CDR1 is KGHSH and CDR2 is LQKENI. V gave up 6 bases and J gave up 4 bases; unmatched junction bases: 5. This CDR3 has 15 residues. CDR3 bases: TGTGCCAGCTCCCCGACTAGCGGGGGCTCAGATACGCAGTATTTT. Its translation: CASSPTSGGSDTQYF.

CDR3 sequence reads: CASSPNRYPGEAFF. The CDR3 DNA reads as TGTGCCAGCAGCCCCAACCGATACCCCGGTGAAGCTTTCTTT. V and J are TRBV3-1 (or the pseudogene TRBV3-2) and TRBJ1-1; no firm D call. The V end was cut by 4 bases, the J end by 7 bases, with 16 bases between. The CDR3 length is 14 residues. In germline, CDR1 is LGHDT, CDR2 YNNKEL (reference sequence).

The chain has TRBV3-1 (or the pseudogene TRBV3-2) and TRBJ2-4; D is ambiguous. Trimming removed 0 bases at V and 0 bases at J, with 6 bases between. This CDR3 has 15 residues. In germline, CDR1 is LGHDT, CDR2 YNNKEL (reference sequence). The CDR3 protein is CASSQDSLAKNIQYF. The CDR3 DNA sequence: TGTGCCAGCAGCCAAGACTCATTAGCCAAAAACATTCAGTACTTC.

The V gene is TRBV28, the J gene TRBJ2-3; D is unclear. The V gene lost 3 bases and the J gene lost 0 bases, with 10 bases spanning the gap. Germline V CDR1 and CDR2: MDHEN, SYDVKM. CDR3 length: 15 amino acids. For the CDR3, the DNA is TGTGCCAGCAGTTTCTACACCTCTAGCACAGATACGCAGTATTTT. Amino acids: CASSFYTSSTDTQYF.

The chain joins TRBV20-1 to TRBJ1-2, with 9 bases matching TRBD1. Germline V lookup: CDR1 DFQATT, CDR2 SNEGSKA (reference sequence). V dropped 3 bases and J dropped 8; count of bases not matched to a gene: 7. This CDR3 comprises 13 residues. Here the CDR3 DNA reads TGCAGTGCTAGTACAGGGGGCCGGGGAGGCTACACCTTC. This encodes CSASTGGRGGYTF.

The chain has TRBV6-5 and TRBJ2-1; 12 nucleotides match TRBD2. CDR3 length: 14 residues. Germline V gene sequence: CDR1 MNHEY, CDR2 SVGAGI. The trim removed 6 bases at V and 8 bases at J, leaving 5 bases unmatched. The CDR3 loop reads CASRTSGRSHEQFF. In DNA, the CDR3 is TGTGCCAGCAGGACTAGCGGGAGATCTCATGAGCAGTTCTTC.

The chain uses TRBV5-5 and TRBJ2-3, with 7 bases identical to TRBD2. J gave up 1 base and V 0 bases, and 2 bases lay outside the gene matches. Germline V gene data show CDR1 as SGHKS and CDR2 as YYEKEE (reference sequence). The CDR3 sequence is 15 residues long. The CDR3 bases are TGTGCCAGCAGCTTGGCGGGAGGCCGCACAGATACGCAGTATTTT. As protein: CASSLAGGRTDTQYF.

This chain links TRBV27 with TRBJ1-5, with no clear D. The CDR3 contains 15 residues. Trimming removed 5 bases at V and 2 bases at J, with 13 bases between. Germline CDR1 and CDR2: MNHEY and SMNVEV (reference sequence). The CDR3 nucleotides are TGTGCCAGCAGTGTGAACTCAGCGGGCAATCAGCCCCAGCATTTT. As protein: CASSVNSAGNQPQHF.